This T cell receptor beta chain was obtained from a study of cytotoxic CD8 clonotypes in ibrutinib-treated CLL. Study summary: Productive templates averaged roughly 270,000 per sample, and productive rearrangements 80,000 to 95,000.

Clones were sequenced by immunoSEQ multiplex PCR, and TCRdb holds only the in-frame ones, with some missing. Counted here are fewer than 200,000 clones, around 80% occurring once; the ten biggest clones make up 4.6%. V lost 1 base to trimming and J lost 3 bases, with 21 bases between them. The V gene's germline CDR1 is LNHDA and CDR2 SQIVND (reference sequence). This CDR3 spans 18 amino acids. The V gene is TRBV19, the J gene TRBJ1-2; tentative D call: TRBD1 (5 bases). This specimen consisted of PBMCs, obtained after 24 months of ibrutinib treatment. The sequence was collected from a human donor with chronic lymphocytic leukemia. CDR3 DNA sequence: TGTGCCAGTAGTATAGTAGTATCTCAGGGCGGCAGAGACTATGGCTACACCTTC. It yields the protein CASSIVVSQGGRDYGYTF.